This T cell receptor beta chain appears in the sequencing data of a study of blood T cells in healthy people across ages. In germline, CDR1 is GTSNPN, CDR2 SVGIG (reference sequence). There are 11 residues in the CDR3. V was cut by 2 bases and J by 8 bases, with 9 bases left in between. This clonotype was recorded many times. The authors ran a second PCR of roughly 6 to 12 cycles using a sample-barcoded 5' primer and a J-beta primer mix. TCRdb reanalysed the 5' RACE reads using MiXCR and keeps one entry per CDR3 protein. Of some 790,000 distinct CDR3 sequences listed, 29% were seen once; the top ten hold 15% to 20%.

The clonotype originates from a woman older than 75 in good health. Sequences were obtained from blood. J is TRBJ1-2 and V is TRBV30, with unresolved D. This chain's CDR3 is CAWSPGLGYTF. The CDR3 DNA is TGTGCCTGGAGTCCCGGACTGGGCTACACCTTC.